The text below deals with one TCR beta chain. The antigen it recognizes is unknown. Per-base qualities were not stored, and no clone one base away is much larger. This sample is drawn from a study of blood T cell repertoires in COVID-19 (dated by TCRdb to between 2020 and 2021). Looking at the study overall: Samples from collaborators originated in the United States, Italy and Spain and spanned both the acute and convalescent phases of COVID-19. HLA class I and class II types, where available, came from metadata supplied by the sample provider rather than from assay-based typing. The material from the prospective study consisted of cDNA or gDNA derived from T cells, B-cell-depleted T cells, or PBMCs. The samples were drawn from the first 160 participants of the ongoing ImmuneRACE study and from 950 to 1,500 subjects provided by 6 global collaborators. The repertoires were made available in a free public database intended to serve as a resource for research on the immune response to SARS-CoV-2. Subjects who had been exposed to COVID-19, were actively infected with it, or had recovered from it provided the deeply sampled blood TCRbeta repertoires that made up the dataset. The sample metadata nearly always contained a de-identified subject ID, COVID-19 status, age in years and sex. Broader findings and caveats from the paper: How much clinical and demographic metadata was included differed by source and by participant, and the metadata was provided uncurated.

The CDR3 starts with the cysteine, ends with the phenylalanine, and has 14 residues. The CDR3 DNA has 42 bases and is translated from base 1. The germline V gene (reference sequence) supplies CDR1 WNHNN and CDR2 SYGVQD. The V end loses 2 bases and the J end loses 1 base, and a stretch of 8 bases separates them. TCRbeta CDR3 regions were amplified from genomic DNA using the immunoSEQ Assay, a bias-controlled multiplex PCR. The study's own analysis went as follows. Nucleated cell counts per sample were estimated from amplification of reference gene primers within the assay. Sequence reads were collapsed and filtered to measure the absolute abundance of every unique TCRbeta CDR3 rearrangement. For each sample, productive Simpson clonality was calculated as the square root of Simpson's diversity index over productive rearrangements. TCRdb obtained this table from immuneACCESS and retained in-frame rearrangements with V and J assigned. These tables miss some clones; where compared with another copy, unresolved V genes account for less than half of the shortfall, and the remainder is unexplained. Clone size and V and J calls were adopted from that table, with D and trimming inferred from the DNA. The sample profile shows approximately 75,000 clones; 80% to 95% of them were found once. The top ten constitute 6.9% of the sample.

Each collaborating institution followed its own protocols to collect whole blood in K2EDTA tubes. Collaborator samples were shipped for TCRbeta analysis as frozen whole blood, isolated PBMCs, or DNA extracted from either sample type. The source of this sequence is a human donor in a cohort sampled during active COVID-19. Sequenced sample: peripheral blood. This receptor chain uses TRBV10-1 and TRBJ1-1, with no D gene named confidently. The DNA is TGCGCCAGCAGTGAGGGCTTAACGAACACTGAAGCTTTCTTT. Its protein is CASSEGLTNTEAFF.